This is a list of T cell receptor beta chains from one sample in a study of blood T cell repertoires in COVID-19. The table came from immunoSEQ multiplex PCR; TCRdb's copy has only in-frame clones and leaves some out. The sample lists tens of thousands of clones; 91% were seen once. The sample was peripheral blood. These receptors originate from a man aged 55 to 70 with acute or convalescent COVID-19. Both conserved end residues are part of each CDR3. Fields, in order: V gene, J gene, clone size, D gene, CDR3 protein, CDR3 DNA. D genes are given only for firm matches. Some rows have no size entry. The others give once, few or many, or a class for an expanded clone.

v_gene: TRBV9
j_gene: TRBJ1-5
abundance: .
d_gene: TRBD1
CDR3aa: CASSPTGDRGPPQHF
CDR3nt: TGTGCCAGCAGCCCAACCGGGGACAGGGGGCCGCCCCAGCATTTT

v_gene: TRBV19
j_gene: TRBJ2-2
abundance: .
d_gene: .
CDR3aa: CASSISGDPGELFF
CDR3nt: TGTGCCAGTAGTATTTCAGGGGATCCCGGGGAGCTGTTTTTT

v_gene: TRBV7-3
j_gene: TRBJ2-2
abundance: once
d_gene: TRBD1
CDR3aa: CASSLTRGQGSTGELFF
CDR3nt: TGTGCCAGCAGCTTAACGAGGGGGCAGGGGAGCACCGGGGAGCTGTTTTTT

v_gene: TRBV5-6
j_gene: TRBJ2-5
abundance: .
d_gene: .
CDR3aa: CASSLVGVRETQYF
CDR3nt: TGTGCCAGCAGCTTGGTAGGGGTACGGGAGACCCAGTACTTC

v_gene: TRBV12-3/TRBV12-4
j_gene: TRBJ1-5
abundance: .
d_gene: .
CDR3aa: CASSLQGSQPQHF
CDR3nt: TGTGCCAGCAGCCTTCAGGGGTCTCAGCCCCAGCATTTT

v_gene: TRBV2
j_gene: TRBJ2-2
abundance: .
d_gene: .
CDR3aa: CASSEERGGTGELFF
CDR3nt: TGTGCCAGCAGTGAAGAAAGGGGAGGCACCGGGGAGCTGTTTTTT

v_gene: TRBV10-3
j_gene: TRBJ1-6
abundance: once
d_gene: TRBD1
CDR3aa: CAISTGVGSPLHF
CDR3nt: TGTGCCATCAGTACAGGGGTAGGCTCACCCCTCCACTTT

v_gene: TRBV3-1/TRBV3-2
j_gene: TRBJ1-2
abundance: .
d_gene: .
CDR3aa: CASSQTRSYGYTF
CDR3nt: TGTGCCAGCAGCCAAACCCGGAGCTATGGCTACACCTTC

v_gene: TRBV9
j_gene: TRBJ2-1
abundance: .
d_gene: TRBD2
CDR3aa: CASSEPASGRALFNEQFF
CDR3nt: TGTGCCAGCAGCGAGCCTGCTAGCGGGAGGGCCCTGTTTAATGAGCAGTTCTTC

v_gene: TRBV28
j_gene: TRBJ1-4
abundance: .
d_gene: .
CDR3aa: CASSFLIREKLFF
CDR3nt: TGTGCCAGCAGTTTCTTAATACGGGAAAAACTGTTTTTT

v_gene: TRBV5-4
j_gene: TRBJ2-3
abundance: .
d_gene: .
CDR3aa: CASSHGGSYWGTDTQYF
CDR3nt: TGTGCCAGCAGCCATGGCGGTTCCTATTGGGGCACAGATACGCAGTATTTT

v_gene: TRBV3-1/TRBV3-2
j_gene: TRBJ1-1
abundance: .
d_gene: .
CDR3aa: CASSSGANTEAFF
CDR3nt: TGTGCCAGCAGCTCAGGTGCCAACACTGAAGCTTTCTTT

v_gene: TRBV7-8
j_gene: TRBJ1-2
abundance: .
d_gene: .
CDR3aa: CASSLDLYGYTF
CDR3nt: TGTGCCAGCAGCTTAGACTTGTATGGCTACACCTTC

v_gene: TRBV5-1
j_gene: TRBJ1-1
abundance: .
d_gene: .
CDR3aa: CASSLTGGNTEAFF
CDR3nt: TGCGCCAGCAGCTTGACCGGGGGAAACACTGAAGCTTTCTTT

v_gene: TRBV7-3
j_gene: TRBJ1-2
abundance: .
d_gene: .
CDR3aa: CASSRDRDNYGYTF
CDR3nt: TGTGCCAGCAGCCGAGACCGGGATAACTATGGCTACACCTTC

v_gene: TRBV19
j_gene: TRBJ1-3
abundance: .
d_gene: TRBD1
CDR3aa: CASSSGDSSGNTIYF
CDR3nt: TGTGCCAGTAGTTCAGGGGACAGCTCTGGAAACACCATATATTTT

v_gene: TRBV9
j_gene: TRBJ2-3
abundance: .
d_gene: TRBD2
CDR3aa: CASSVETSAFTDTQYF
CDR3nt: TGTGCCAGCAGCGTAGAGACTAGCGCATTCACAGATACGCAGTATTTT

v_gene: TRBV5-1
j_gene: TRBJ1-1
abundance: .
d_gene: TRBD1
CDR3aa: CASSLAGGDTEAFF
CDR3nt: TGCGCCAGCAGCTTGGCAGGGGGCGACACTGAAGCTTTCTTT

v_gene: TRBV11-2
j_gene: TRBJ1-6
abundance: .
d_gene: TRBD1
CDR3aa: CASSSLTGQALNSPLHF
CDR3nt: TGTGCCAGCAGCTCGCTTACCGGACAGGCCCTTAATTCACCCCTCCACTTT

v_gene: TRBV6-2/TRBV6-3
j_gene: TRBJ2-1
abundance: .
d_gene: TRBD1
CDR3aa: CASSLGQGRRSYNEQFF
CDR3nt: TGTGCCAGCAGTCTTGGACAGGGCAGAAGATCCTACAATGAGCAGTTCTTC

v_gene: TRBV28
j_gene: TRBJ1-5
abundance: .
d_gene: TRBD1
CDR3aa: CASSQGGSNQPQHF
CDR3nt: TGTGCCAGCAGCCAGGGGGGTAGCAATCAGCCCCAGCATTTT

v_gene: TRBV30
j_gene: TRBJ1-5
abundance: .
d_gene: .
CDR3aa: CAWSVVSGRGDQPQHF
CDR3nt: TGTGCCTGGAGTGTAGTTTCAGGGAGGGGGGATCAGCCCCAGCATTTT

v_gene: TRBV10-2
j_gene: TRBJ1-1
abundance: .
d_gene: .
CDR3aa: CASSHVPGSVTEAFF
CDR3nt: TGCGCCAGTTCCCATGTTCCAGGGTCGGTCACTGAAGCTTTCTTT

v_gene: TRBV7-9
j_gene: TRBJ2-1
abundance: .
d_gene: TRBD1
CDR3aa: CASSPYSGQAYNEQFF
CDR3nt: TGTGCCAGCAGCCCTTATTCGGGACAGGCCTACAATGAGCAGTTCTTC

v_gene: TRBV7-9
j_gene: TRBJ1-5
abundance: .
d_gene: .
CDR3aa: CASSLAEHSNQPQHF
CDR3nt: TGTGCCAGCAGCTTAGCCGAACATAGCAATCAGCCCCAGCATTTT

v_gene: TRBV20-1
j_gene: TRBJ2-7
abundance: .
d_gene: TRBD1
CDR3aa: CSAGSQGIQYF
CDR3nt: TGCAGTGCTGGATCACAGGGGATACAGTACTTC

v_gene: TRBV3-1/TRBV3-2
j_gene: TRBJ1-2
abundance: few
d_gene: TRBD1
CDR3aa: CASSDWTGGHYGYTF
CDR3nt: TGTGCCAGCAGCGACTGGACAGGGGGTCACTATGGCTACACCTTC

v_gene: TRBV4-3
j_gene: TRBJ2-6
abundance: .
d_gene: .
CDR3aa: CASSLRARSSGANVLTF
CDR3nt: TGCGCCAGCAGCCTAAGAGCCCGAAGCTCTGGGGCCAACGTCCTGACTTTC

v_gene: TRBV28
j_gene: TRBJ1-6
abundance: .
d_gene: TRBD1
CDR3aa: CASSSGVDRGNSPLHF
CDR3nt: TGTGCCAGCAGTTCAGGAGTAGACAGGGGTAATTCACCCCTCCACTTT

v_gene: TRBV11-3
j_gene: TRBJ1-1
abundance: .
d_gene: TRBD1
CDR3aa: CASSFATGGEAFF
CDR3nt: TGTGCCAGCAGCTTTGCGACAGGGGGAGAAGCTTTCTTT

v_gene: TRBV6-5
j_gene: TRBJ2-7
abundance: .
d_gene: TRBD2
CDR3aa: CASSLRTSGPYEQYF
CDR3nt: TGTGCCAGCAGCTTAAGGACTAGCGGGCCCTACGAGCAGTACTTC

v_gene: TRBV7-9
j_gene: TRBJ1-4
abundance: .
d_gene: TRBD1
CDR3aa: CASSFVGGTGSEKLFF
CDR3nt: TGTGCCAGCAGCTTCGTGGGTGGGACAGGGAGCGAAAAACTGTTTTTT

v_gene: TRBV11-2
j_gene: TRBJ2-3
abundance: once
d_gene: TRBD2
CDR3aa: CASSSVAGEDTQYF
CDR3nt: TGTGCCAGCAGCTCAGTAGCGGGAGAAGATACGCAGTATTTT

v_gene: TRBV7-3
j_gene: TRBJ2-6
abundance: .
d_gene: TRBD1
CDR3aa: CASSLYPTGSGANVLTF
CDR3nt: TGTGCCAGCAGCTTATACCCGACAGGGTCTGGGGCCAACGTCCTGACTTTC

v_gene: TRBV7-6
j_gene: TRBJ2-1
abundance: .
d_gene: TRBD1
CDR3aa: CASSLDPGQYYNEQFF
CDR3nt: TGTGCCAGCAGCTTAGACCCGGGACAGTATTACAATGAGCAGTTCTTC

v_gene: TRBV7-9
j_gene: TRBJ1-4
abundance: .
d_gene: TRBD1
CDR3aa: CASSLRGLDEKLFF
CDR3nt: TGTGCCAGCAGCTTAAGGGGGCTGGATGAAAAACTGTTTTTT

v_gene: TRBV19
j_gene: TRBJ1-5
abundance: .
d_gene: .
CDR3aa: CASTYRDSSNQPQHF
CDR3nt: TGTGCCAGCACCTACAGGGATTCGAGCAATCAGCCCCAGCATTTT

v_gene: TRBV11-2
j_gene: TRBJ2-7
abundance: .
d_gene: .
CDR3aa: CASSFRAYEQYF
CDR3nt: TGTGCCAGCAGCTTCAGGGCCTACGAGCAGTACTTC

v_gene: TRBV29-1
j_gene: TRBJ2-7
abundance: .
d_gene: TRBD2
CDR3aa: CSVEEREVLEQYF
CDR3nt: TGCAGCGTTGAGGAGCGGGAGGTACTCGAGCAGTACTTC

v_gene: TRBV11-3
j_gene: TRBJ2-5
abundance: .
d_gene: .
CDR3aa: CASSFGGGRETQYF
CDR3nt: TGTGCCAGCAGCTTCGGGGGAGGAAGAGAGACCCAGTACTTC